The source of this TCR beta chain is a study of T cell responses to AZD1222 COVID-19 vaccine. The study's findings and limits: Seropositive status at baseline applied to only a handful of AZD1222 recipients. Donors skewed white British and female; clonal diversity was possibly underestimated.

Worth noting for this clone: What it recognizes is unknown.

Trimming removed 5 bases from V and 4 bases from J, with 19 bases in between. Germline V gene sequence: CDR1 SGHRS, CDR2 YFSETQ. There are 15 residues in the CDR3. Sequenced by immunoSEQ multiplex PCR; TCRdb stores in-frame clones only, minus some. Altogether around 150,000 clones are present, about 87% being singletons, with the ten largest covering about 2%. Specimen: peripheral blood, collected on day 0 of AZD1222 vaccination. This TCR derives from an adult in good health. This rearrangement joins TRBV5-1 to TRBJ2-7; weak D call: TRBD1 (6 bases). The CDR3 sequence is CASRESPGQFYEQYF. The CDR3 DNA reads TGCGCCAGCAGGGAGTCTCCAGGACAGTTTTACGAGCAGTACTTC.